Shown below are 26 T cell receptor beta chains from a single sample sequenced in a study of T cells in Graves' hyperthyroidism and ophthalmopathy. What was amplified from RNA transcripts were TCR beta CDR3 regions. The HTBI primer set served for first-round RT-PCR of the TCR CDR3. In TCRdb, the multiplex PCR reads were re-called with MiXCR into one record per CDR3 protein. The data show hundreds of thousands of distinct CDR3 sequences, less than 25% seen once. The source material was blood. The receptor set was obtained from a woman in her sixties or seventies with Graves' ophthalmopathy.

This clonotype showed up just a few times. The V gene is TRBV5-1, the J gene TRBJ2-2; 7 bases are a match to TRBD1. Losses at the gene ends were 2 bases for V and 4 bases for J; bases not matched to a gene: 8. The CDR3 runs to 16 residues. The germline gives CDR1 SGHRS, CDR2 YFSETQ. The CDR3 DNA is TGCGCCAGCAGCTTATACGGACAGGAGCCCACCGGGGAGCTGTTTTTT. Translation gives CASSLYGQEPTGELFF.

This clonotype was detected ten times or more. The gene calls are TRBV12-3 or TRBV12-4 and TRBJ1-2, with 10 nucleotides matching TRBD1. The V and J ends lost 6 bases and 8 bases, in that order; junction bases with no gene match: 6. This CDR3 contains 13 residues. The DNA of the CDR3 is TGTGCCAGCAGCCCGACAGGGGGCCGAGGCTACACCTTC. Protein: CASSPTGGRGYTF.

The V and J genes are TRBV20-1 and TRBJ2-5; perhaps TRBD2 as D (6 bases). The V gene lost 4 bases and the J gene lost 4 bases, with 19 bases spanning the gap. The germline V gene encodes CDR1 DFQATT and CDR2 SNEGSKA (reference sequence). The CDR3 loop spans 15 amino acids. This chain's CDR3 is CSAIFPGVEVETQYF. CDR3 nucleotides: TGCAGTGCTATATTCCCGGGAGTTGAGGTAGAGACCCAGTACTTC.

This clonotype was detected only a few times. This chain joins TRBV6-5 and TRBJ1-4; a weak D match, TRBD1 (6 bases). CDR3 length: 15 amino acids. Trimming pared 0 bases from V and 8 bases from J, leaving 13 bases between. Germline lookup yields CDR1 MNHEY and CDR2 SVGAGI. The CDR3 region has the DNA TGTGCCAGCAGTTACTCGTTGGGGGCAGGGGAAAAACTGTTTTTT. Translation gives CASSYSLGAGEKLFF.

This clonotype was seen a handful of times. This rearrangement joins TRBV6-1 to TRBJ2-1; 8 bases match TRBD2. Germline CDR1 MNHNS, CDR2 SASEGT. V was clipped by 6 bases and J by 6 bases; unmatched bases: 13. There are 16 residues in the CDR3. DNA for the CDR3: TGTGCCAGCAGGGCGTCCGGGACTAGAGGAACCAATGAGCAGTTCTTC. Translated, it gives CASRASGTRGTNEQFF.

For the CDR3, the DNA is TGTGCCAGCAGTTCGGTGGCTGGTCTTACGGCTTATGGCTACACCTTC. Translation gives CASSSVAGLTAYGYTF. The chain recombines TRBV28 with TRBJ1-2; no clear D gene. V shed 4 bases and J shed 5 bases, with 20 bases lying between them. CDR1 is MDHEN and CDR2 is SYDVKM in the germline V gene. The CDR3 has 16 amino acids.

This clonotype was counted a few times. V is TRBV20-1 and J is TRBJ2-1; TRBD1 is a possible D gene (5 bases). The CDR3 has 16 residues. The V and J ends lost 0 bases and 1 base respectively, with 13 bases between them. Germline V gene data show CDR1 as DFQATT and CDR2 as SNEGSKA (reference sequence). The DNA for the CDR3 is TGCAGTGCTAGAGAGGGGTCGGCAGGGTCCTACAATGAGCAGTTCTTC. Amino acids: CSAREGSAGSYNEQFF.

This clonotype has a count of ten or more. V is TRBV10-3 and J is TRBJ2-5; TRBD2 matches 9 bases. Germline CDR1 is ENHRY and CDR2 is SYGVKD. V shed 8 bases, J shed 5 bases, and the junction held 12 bases outside the gene matches. The CDR3 spans 15 residues. The CDR3 DNA reads TGTGCCATCGAGATCGGCGGGAGGGCCTATGAGACCCAGTACTTC. This codes for CAIEIGGRAYETQYF.

J is TRBJ2-7 and V is TRBV7-2; TRBD1 matches 8 bases. This CDR3 region has 14 residues. Germline V gene sequence: CDR1 SGHTA, CDR2 FQGNSA. Unmatched junction bases numbered 5, after V lost 2 bases and J lost 5 bases. In nucleotides, the CDR3 is TGTGCCAGCAGCTTACAGGGGGCGAGGAACGAGCAGTACTTC. It encodes CASSLQGARNEQYF. Complete variable domain (other parts from reference TRBV7-2 and TRBJ2-7): GAGVSQSPSNKVTEKGKDVELRCDPISGHTALYWYRQSLGQGLEFLIYFQGNSAPDKSGLPSDRFSAERTGGSVSTLTIQRTQQEDSAVYLCASSLQGARNEQYFGPGTRLTVT.

This clonotype showed up just a few times. The rearrangement links TRBV10-2 to TRBJ1-6; 9 bases fit TRBD1. CDR3 length: 17 residues. CDR1 WSHSY and CDR2 SAAADI come from the germline V gene. V trimming: 2 bases; J trimming: 9 bases; junction bases outside the gene matches: 11. CDR3 in amino acids: CASSETSRGTGTSPLHF. CDR3 DNA sequence: TGCGCCAGCAGTGAGACATCTCGGGGGACAGGGACTTCACCCCTCCACTTT.

The chain uses TRBV7-6 and TRBJ2-1; 9 nucleotides align to TRBD2. V was pared by 3 bases and J by 0 bases, with 3 bases of the junction left unmatched. This CDR3 is 16 amino acids long. Germline V CDR1 and CDR2: SGHVS, FNYEAQ. This CDR3 is CASSFLAGYSYNEQFF. In nucleotides, the CDR3 is TGTGCCAGCAGCTTCCTAGCGGGGTACTCCTACAATGAGCAGTTCTTC.

V gene TRBV12-5 combines with J gene TRBJ2-5; TRBD2 matches 7 bases. The germline V gene encodes CDR1 LGHNT and CDR2 FRNRAP. Trimming at V came to 7 bases and at J to 3 bases, leaving 11 bases not matched to a gene. The CDR3 spans 15 residues. CDR3 sequence: CASAQNQAGKETQYF. The CDR3 bases are TGTGCTAGTGCCCAAAACCAAGCGGGAAAAGAGACCCAGTACTTC.

This clonotype was observed many times. The chain combines TRBV28 with TRBJ1-5; possibly TRBD1 for D (6 bases). This CDR3 contains 15 residues. The ends were cut back, 4 bases at V and 4 bases at J, with 14 bases in the middle. CDR1 and CDR2 from the germline V gene are MDHEN and SYDVKM. The chain's CDR3 is CASSSPDRQNQPQHF. The CDR3, as DNA: TGTGCCAGCAGTTCTCCAGACAGGCAGAATCAGCCCCAGCATTTT.

This chain links TRBV3-1 with TRBJ2-2; the D is unclear. The CDR3 is 14 residues long. The V gene lost 0 bases and the J gene lost 4 bases, with 6 bases spanning the gap. CDR1 and CDR2 from the germline V gene are LGHDT and YNNKEL (reference sequence). CDR3 residues: CASSQELSTGELFF. The DNA of the CDR3 is TGTGCCAGCAGCCAAGAATTGTCCACCGGGGAGCTGTTTTTT.

This clonotype was detected only a few times. This chain links TRBV12-3 or TRBV12-4 with TRBJ2-7; D possibly corresponds to TRBD1 (6 bases). CDR3 size: 14 residues. Between the trimmed V and J ends, which lost 2 bases and 7 bases, there was a span of 15 bases. The CDR3 spells CASSLLVGAREQYF. The CDR3 nucleotides read TGTGCCAGCAGTTTACTAGTGGGGGCACGGGAGCAGTACTTC.

The sample holds many counts of this clonotype. The V and J genes are TRBV30 and TRBJ1-5; D perhaps matches TRBD1 (5 bases). The germline V gene encodes CDR1 GTSNPN and CDR2 SVGIG (reference sequence). The CDR3 has 16 amino acids. V was cut by 2 bases and J by 0 bases, with 14 bases left in between. The CDR3 sequence is CAWSQGDLYSNQPQHF. Written as DNA, the CDR3 is TGTGCCTGGAGTCAAGGGGACTTATATAGCAATCAGCCCCAGCATTTT.

The chain recombines TRBV6-2 or TRBV6-3 with TRBJ2-5; TRBD1 matches at 10 bases. In germline, CDR1 is MNHEY, CDR2 SVGEGT. Unmatched junction bases numbered 2, after V lost 6 bases and J lost 4 bases. CDR3 length: 13 residues. CDR3 nucleotide sequence: TGTGCCAGCAGGGGGACAGGGGCAGAGACCCAGTACTTC. This codes for CASRGTGAETQYF.

The chain recombines TRBV7-3 with TRBJ2-5; D perhaps matches TRBD1 (6 bases). CDR3 length equals 14 residues. CDR1 and CDR2 (germline): SGHTA, FQGTGA. The germline V and J ends were trimmed by 5 bases and 1 base, with 11 bases remaining between them. The CDR3: CASSPQGIQETQYF. The DNA for the CDR3 is TGTGCCAGCAGCCCACAGGGAATCCAAGAGACCCAGTACTTC.

This clonotype was recorded at least ten times. The chain couples TRBV7-2 to TRBJ2-4, with a tentative D call TRBD2 (5 bases). The CDR3 is 13 residues long. V dropped 0 bases and J dropped 8 bases, with 8 bases sitting between them. Germline V lookup: CDR1 SGHTA, CDR2 FQGNSA. The CDR3 DNA reads as TGTGCCAGCAGCTTAGCGAGGGATGACATTCAGTACTTC. This codes for CASSLARDDIQYF.

This clonotype was found a few times. The V gene is TRBV7-2, the J gene TRBJ2-2, with D possibly being TRBD2 (6 bases). Trimming cost V 2 bases and J 5 bases, with 21 bases left between them. The germline V gene has CDR1 SGHTA and CDR2 FQGNSA. The CDR3 covers 18 residues. The CDR3 DNA reads as TGTGCCAGCAGCTTATTTGGTCCCCCCGGGAGTGGGACCGGGGAGCTGTTTTTT. Encoded protein: CASSLFGPPGSGTGELFF.

Remarks on this clonotype: Relative to the germline gene, one junction end is altered; a read error may explain this. The chain employs TRBV6-2 or TRBV6-3 and TRBJ2-1; 10 nucleotides align to TRBD2. The germline gives CDR1 MNHEY, CDR2 SVGEGT. There are 17 residues in the CDR3. CDR3 residues: CASSPGLAALTYDEQFF. CDR3 sequence (DNA): TGTGCCAGCAGCCCCGGACTAGCGGCCCTGACCTACGATGAGCAGTTCTTC.

The rearrangement uses TRBV19 and TRBJ2-3; D perhaps matches TRBD1 (6 bases). Germline values: CDR1 LNHDA, CDR2 SQIVND (reference sequence). Trimming removed 1 base at V and 3 bases at J, with 17 bases between. There are 17 residues in the CDR3. The CDR3 reads CASSIGTGKGSTDTQYF. Here the CDR3 DNA reads TGTGCCAGTAGTATAGGTACAGGGAAAGGGTCTACAGATACGCAGTATTTT.

The chain joins TRBV6-1 to TRBJ2-3; TRBD2 is a possible D gene (6 bases). The germline gives CDR1 MNHNS, CDR2 SASEGT. The CDR3 consists of 18 residues. The V end lost 11 bases, the J end lost 0 bases, and 27 bases lay between the germline ends. CDR3 in DNA: TGTGCCGGGCGCCGGCGGCTAGCGCGATTAACTAGCACAGATACGCAGTATTTT. Amino acid sequence: CAGRRRLARLTSTDTQYF.

The chain recombines TRBV30 with TRBJ2-4, with D perhaps matching TRBD2 (6 bases). V lost 3 bases, J lost 1 base, and 10 bases lay in between. The germline V gene has CDR1 GTSNPN and CDR2 SVGIG (reference sequence). The length of the CDR3 is 14 residues. The CDR3 sequence: CAWSAGGAKNIQYF. The DNA for the CDR3 is TGTGCCTGGAGCGCTGGGGGGGCCAAAAACATTCAGTACTTC.

The table lists this clonotype with a few counts. The V call is TRBV2, the J call TRBJ2-2; 11 nucleotides match TRBD2. Per germline, CDR1 SNHLY and CDR2 FYNNEI. The CDR3 runs to 18 residues. V shed 4 bases and J 1 base; nucleotides not matched to a gene: 8. In DNA form, the CDR3 reads TGTGCCAGCAGTGTGGGGCTAGCGGGAGGTCGGAACACCGGGGAGCTGTTTTTT. Residues: CASSVGLAGGRNTGELFF.

This clonotype has at least ten counts. The chain uses TRBV12-3 or TRBV12-4 and TRBJ2-1; D is undetermined. Trimming removed 2 bases at V and 8 bases at J, with 1 base between. The CDR3 contains 10 residues. The CDR3 region has the DNA TGTGCCAGCAGTTTATATGAGCAGTTCTTC. Translation: CASSLYEQFF.